This TCR beta chain was captured in a study of shared clonotypes between healthy human individuals. Study-level information: A few men and two women, aged 18 to 49, were donors.

Each subset's genomic DNA was shared equally among a number of immunoSEQ plates. Replicate sorted-subset PCRs were loaded with around 200 ng DNA, 25,000 to 30,000 T cell genomes. Measured with immunoSEQ multiplex PCR; TCRdb has only the in-frame clones, and not every one. The sample contains some 500,000 clones, roughly 95% of which appear only once. Findings and caveats of the study: It was the few donors that limited the genetic and exposure-history diversity represented.

Germline lookup yields CDR1 SGHVS and CDR2 FQNEAQ. The CDR3 length is 12 residues. Between the trimmed V and J ends, which lost 5 bases and 9 bases, there was a span of 10 bases. Concerning this clone itself: The antigen remains unidentified.

This clonotype was sampled from a woman in her twenties or thirties in good health. Material for sequencing was naive CD4+ T cells sorted from blood. Stated subset: CD45RA+ positively selected. The chain couples TRBV7-8 to TRBJ2-2; D remains unclear. Here the CDR3 DNA reads TGTGCCAGCAGCCCGTTGGCCAGGGAGCTGTTTTTT. As protein: CASSPLARELFF.